The 15 T cell receptor beta chains presented below share a single source sample, sequenced in a study of tumor-infiltrating lymphocytes in primary liver carcinoma. RNA isolated from unsorted whole blood supplied the blood RNA, with germline DNA also extracted. Production of TCR beta cDNA used approximately 0.55 ug total RNA together with a constant-region primer. Sequencing libraries for TCR beta derived from three nested multiplex PCR rounds that used slightly modified ARM-PCR. PCR rounds one and two used TRBV1-TRBV30 forward primers with a C-beta reverse primer for around 11 cycles each. Via MiXCR, TCRdb re-called the multiplex PCR reads, giving one row per CDR3 protein. Altogether a few hundred thousand distinct CDR3 sequences are present, around three fifths being singletons, with the ten largest covering approximately 17%. Sample: peripheral blood. Receptor source: a woman in her 30s with primary liver carcinoma and hepatitis B virus infection.

At least ten counts were recorded for this clonotype. The chain uses TRBV11-2 and TRBJ1-1; 7 bases fit TRBD1. Germline CDR1 is SGHAT and CDR2 is FQNNGV. The CDR3 spans 16 residues. Unmatched junction bases numbered 18, after V lost 4 bases and J lost 10 bases. The CDR3 reads CASSYYRLDRVVRAFF. The DNA of the CDR3 is TGTGCCAGCAGCTATTACCGGCTCGACAGGGTTGTACGAGCTTTCTTT.

This chain links TRBV12-5 with TRBJ2-7, with 8 nucleotides matching TRBD1. The CDR3 has 14 amino acids. Germline CDR1 and CDR2: LGHNT and FRNRAP. The trim removed 7 bases at V and 9 bases at J, leaving 14 bases unmatched. The CDR3: CASAIKGQESGQYF. The CDR3 DNA sequence: TGTGCTAGTGCCATAAAGGGACAGGAGTCTGGGCAGTACTTC.

V gene TRBV6-1 combines with J gene TRBJ1-5, with D maybe TRBD1 (6 bases). The germline CDR1 and CDR2 sequences are MNHNS and SASEGT. Trimming took off 4 bases at V and 11 bases at J, with 15 bases between the two ends. The CDR3 is 13 residues long. The CDR3 protein is CASSVTGRQSQHF. CDR3 DNA sequence: TGTGCCAGCAGTGTAACAGGGAGACAGTCCCAGCATTTT.

A single count supports this clonotype. This sequence may be a read error, since a much larger clone differs from it by one base. The genes are TRBV29-1 and TRBJ2-2; D tentatively reads TRBD1 or TRBD2 (5 bases each). CDR1 and CDR2 from the germline V gene are SQVTM and ANQGSEA. The CDR3 covers 12 residues. The V end lost 5 bases, the J end lost 5 bases, and 9 bases lay between the germline ends. DNA for the CDR3: TGCAGCGTTCGGGGCGGAACCGGGGAGCTGTTTTTT. Amino acids: CSVRGGTGELFF.

This clonotype was observed many times. V gene TRBV11-3 combines with J gene TRBJ2-5, with 7 bases matching TRBD2. Germline lookup yields CDR1 SGHNT and CDR2 YENEEA. This CDR3 is 14 amino acids long. The V segment lost 5 bases and the J segment 5 bases; nucleotides outside the gene matches: 8. CDR3 nucleotide sequence: TGTGCCAGCAGCCGGAGACTAGCTACGGAGACCCAGTACTTC. Protein product: CASSRRLATETQYF.

This clonotype has just one count. The conserved final phenylalanine or tryptophan is absent from the CDR3, which likely points to a read error. Because the CDR3's place on the DNA is in doubt, the DNA is left out and the CDR3 is given as listed by TCRdb. The chain links TRBV7-9 to TRBJ2-5; the listed D gene, TRBD1, was not tested against the DNA. Germline values: CDR1 SEHNR, CDR2 FQNEAQ (reference sequence). The CDR3 length is 15 residues, termini included. The CDR3 loop is CASSLVPRVQETRYS.

This clonotype has just one count. This may arise from a read error, as a much more abundant clone is one base away. The rearrangement uses TRBV6-5 and TRBJ1-2; D remains unclear. Trimming took off 7 bases at V and 2 bases at J, with 11 bases between the two ends. The CDR3 contains 13 residues. Germline V gene data show CDR1 as MNHEY and CDR2 as SVGAGI. The CDR3 nucleotides read TGTGCCAGCAAACCCCAGGAGAACTATGGCTACACCTTC. This translates into CASKPQENYGYTF.

Turning to this clonotype: The CDR3 ends on some other residue instead of the conserved phenylalanine or tryptophan, so this is likely a read error. It is unclear where the CDR3 begins or ends on the DNA, so no DNA is shown, and the CDR3 is as TCRdb lists it. CDR3: CASSLSARGDQPQHS. The V gene is TRBV11-2, the J gene TRBJ1-5; no check of the table's D call, TRBD1, against the DNA was made. The length of the CDR3 is 15 amino acids, counting both ends. CDR1 is SGHAT and CDR2 is FQNNGV in the germline V gene.

The chain is built from TRBV12-3 or TRBV12-4 and TRBJ2-1, with D unresolved. V dropped 10 bases and J dropped 0 bases, with 13 bases sitting between them. The CDR3 is 14 amino acids. CDR3 DNA sequence: TGTGCCATCGTCGGAGTCAGCTCCTACAATGAGCAGTTCTTC. Encoded protein: CAIVGVSSYNEQFF.

J is TRBJ2-5 and V is TRBV6-1, with D tentatively TRBD1 (7 bases). There are 16 residues in the CDR3. Germline CDR1 MNHNS, CDR2 SASEGT. V dropped 8 bases and J dropped 0 bases, with 19 bases sitting between them. Here the CDR3 reads CASGLSGTEYQETQYF. In DNA, the CDR3 is TGTGCCAGCGGACTAAGTGGGACAGAGTACCAAGAGACCCAGTACTTC.

This clonotype showed up just a few times. The chain couples TRBV28 to TRBJ2-2; D uncertain. Per the germline V gene, CDR1 is MDHEN and CDR2 is SYDVKM. The ends were cut back, 5 bases at V and 7 bases at J, with 11 bases in the middle. The CDR3 consists of 13 residues. The DNA of the CDR3 is TGTGCCAGCAGTCCTCCCCTCCGCGGGGAGCTGTTTTTT. Residues: CASSPPLRGELFF.

In regard to this clonotype: The junction shows a germline mismatch at one end, possibly a read error. J is TRBJ2-3 and V is TRBV11-2; D might be TRBD2 (6 bases). Germline values: CDR1 SGHAT, CDR2 FQNNGV. This CDR3 region has 14 residues. CDR3 protein: CASSLNYRRDTQYF. CDR3 DNA sequence: TGTGCCAGCAGCTTAAATTACAGGCGGGATACGCAGTATTTC.

This clonotype was detected many times. This rearrangement joins TRBV5-5 to TRBJ2-1; D remains unclear. Trimming left V 5 bases short and J 6 bases short, with 18 bases between. CDR3 length equals 15 residues. In germline, CDR1 is SGHKS, CDR2 YYEKEE (reference sequence). CDR3 sequence: CASRPLGRESNEQFF. In DNA, the CDR3 is TGTGCCAGCAGACCCTTAGGTCGAGAGAGCAATGAGCAGTTCTTC.

This clonotype has a handful of counts. The V and J genes are TRBV4-1 and TRBJ2-1, with 7 bases lining up with TRBD1. With V trimmed by 0 bases and J by 8 bases, 10 bases remained unmatched. The CDR3 contains 16 residues. Looked up from germline, CDR1 is MGHRA and CDR2 is YSYEKL. The CDR3 sequence: CASSQDSATGWYEQFF. As DNA, the CDR3 is TGCGCCAGCAGCCAAGATAGTGCGACAGGGTGGTATGAGCAGTTCTTC.

As concerns this clonotype: A read error may produce the germline difference seen at one junction end. The rearrangement uses TRBV30 and TRBJ2-7; TRBD2 agrees at 13 bases. The V gene's germline CDR1 is GTSNPN and CDR2 SVGIG (reference sequence). There are 16 residues in the CDR3. The CDR3 loop reads CAWGIRTSGRGDEQHF. DNA of the CDR3: TGTGCCTGGGGGATCCGGACTAGCGGGAGAGGCGACGAGCAGCACTTC.